This is a list of T cell receptor beta chains from one sample in a study of early T cells in non-severe SARS-CoV-2 infection. TCRdb processed the 5' RACE reads anew with MiXCR; each CDR3 protein has one entry. The sample yields under 30,000 distinct CDR3 sequences, approximately 5.1% seen once. The source material was whole blood. The receptor source for this set is an adult who was a healthcare worker with PCR-confirmed SARS-CoV-2 infection or an uninfected control (not recorded which). Each CDR3 is given with its conserved first and last residue. A D gene is named only where the DNA matches it firmly. Clone size, where shown, is once, few, many, or a class for clones that have expanded.

V: TRBV4-1; size: many; J: TRBJ2-7; D: TRBD1; DNA: TGCGCCAGCAGCCAGACAGGGACCAGGGCCTACGAGCAGTACTTC; CDR3: CASSQTGTRAYEQYF
V: TRBV12-3/TRBV12-4; size: many; J: TRBJ2-1; D: .; DNA: TGTGCCAGCAGTCCCCCTTTGTGGGAGCTCAACAATGAGCAGTTCTTC; CDR3: CASSPPLWELNNEQFF
V: TRBV4-3; size: many; J: TRBJ2-7; D: .; DNA: TGCGCCAGCAGCCAAGGGCTCCTTGACTTCGAGCAGTACTTC; CDR3: CASSQGLLDFEQYF
V: TRBV24-1; size: many; J: TRBJ2-1; D: TRBD2; DNA: TGTGCCACCAGTGATACTAGCGGGGGGACGAACAATGAGCAGTTCTTC; CDR3: CATSDTSGGTNNEQFF
V: TRBV11-2; size: many; J: TRBJ2-1; D: TRBD2; DNA: TGTGCCAGCAGCACCCTGACTAGCGGGGGACTCTATGAGCAGTTCTTC; CDR3: CASSTLTSGGLYEQFF
V: TRBV5-1; size: many; J: TRBJ2-1; D: .; DNA: TGCGCCAGCAGCCAGCGACCCAGCTCCTACAATGAGCAGTTCTTC; CDR3: CASSQRPSSYNEQFF
V: TRBV29-1; size: many; J: TRBJ2-1; D: TRBD2; DNA: TGCAGCGTTGTTCTAGCGGGAGTCGTGGGGCCCTACAATGAGCAGTTCTTC; CDR3: CSVVLAGVVGPYNEQFF
V: TRBV15; size: many; J: TRBJ1-4; D: .; DNA: TGTGCCACCAGCAGAGCCCAGGGAGTTGGCGAAAAACTGTTTTTT; CDR3: CATSRAQGVGEKLFF
V: TRBV20-1; size: few; J: TRBJ2-7; D: .; DNA: TGCAGTGCTTACCCCGGTACAAGGACATACGAGCAGTACTTC; CDR3: CSAYPGTRTYEQYF
V: TRBV6-6; size: many; J: TRBJ2-6; D: TRBD1; DNA: TGTGCCAGCAGGGACAGGGAATCCTCTGGGGCCAACGTCCTGACTTTC; CDR3: CASRDRESSGANVLTF
V: TRBV7-2; size: many; J: TRBJ1-6; D: .; DNA: TGTGCCAGCTTGACAGGTCTTAATTCACCCCTCCACTTT; CDR3: CASLTGLNSPLHF
V: TRBV28; size: many; J: TRBJ2-3; D: .; DNA: TGTGCCAGCAGTCCCACCAGGATGGTGCAGTATTTT; CDR3: CASSPTRMVQYF
V: TRBV7-9; size: many; J: TRBJ1-1; D: .; DNA: TGTGCCAGCAGCCTCGGCGGGGGGGTTATCCCTGAAGCTTTCTTT; CDR3: CASSLGGGVIPEAFF
V: TRBV20-1; size: many; J: TRBJ2-7; D: .; DNA: TGCAGTGCTAGAGATCCCTGGGTGGGTAACTACGAGCAGTACTTC; CDR3: CSARDPWVGNYEQYF
V: TRBV11-2; size: many; J: TRBJ2-1; D: .; DNA: TGTGCCAGCCGGGACTGGGTCTACAATGAGCAGTTCTTC; CDR3: CASRDWVYNEQFF
V: TRBV5-5; size: .; J: TRBJ2-1; D: TRBD2; DNA: TGTGCCAGCAGCTTGGTCGGGACTAGCGAGGTCAATGAGCAGTTCTTC; CDR3: CASSLVGTSEVNEQFF
V: TRBV5-1; size: few; J: TRBJ1-1; D: .; DNA: TGCGCCAGCAGCCCCGGAGGGGGAATTTACACTGAAGCTTTCTTT; CDR3: CASSPGGGIYTEAFF
V: TRBV6-2/TRBV6-3; size: .; J: TRBJ1-1; D: .; DNA: TGTGCCAGCAACCCGGCAGGCCGTGTGATGCAAGCTTTCTTT; CDR3: CASNPAGRVMQAFF
V: TRBV7-7; size: many; J: TRBJ2-2; D: .; DNA: TGTGCTAGCAGCTCTGAGCAGGGGGAGCTGTTTTTT; CDR3: CASSSEQGELFF
V: TRBV7-2; size: .; J: TRBJ2-5; D: TRBD2; DNA: TGTGCCAGCAGCCAGGGGACTAGCGGTTATCAAGAGACCCAGTACTTC; CDR3: CASSQGTSGYQETQYF
V: TRBV4-1; size: .; J: TRBJ2-7; D: TRBD2; DNA: TGCGCCAGCAGCCAAGAACCTAGCGGATTTTCCTACGAGCAGTACTTC; CDR3: CASSQEPSGFSYEQYF
V: TRBV7-9; size: many; J: TRBJ2-1; D: TRBD2; DNA: TGTGCCAGCAGCCCCACGGGGGGGAGGGGAAATGAGCAGTTCTTC; CDR3: CASSPTGGRGNEQFF
V: TRBV30; size: many; J: TRBJ2-7; D: .; DNA: TGTGCCTGGAGTCTGATGGGGGGCGCATCCTACGAGCAGTACTTC; CDR3: CAWSLMGGASYEQYF
V: TRBV7-9; size: many; J: TRBJ2-7; D: TRBD1; DNA: TGTGCCAGCACCAAGGGGGCCAGCTACGAGCAGTACTTC; CDR3: CASTKGASYEQYF
V: TRBV7-9; size: many; J: TRBJ2-3; D: .; DNA: TGTGCCAGCAGCTTAGCGCCGACTAGACCCACAGATACGCAGTATTTT; CDR3: CASSLAPTRPTDTQYF
V: TRBV4-1; size: .; J: TRBJ2-4; D: TRBD2; DNA: TGCGCCAGCAGCCAGCTAGCGGGAGGGCCGGACATTCAGTACTTC; CDR3: CASSQLAGGPDIQYF
V: TRBV20-1; size: many; J: TRBJ2-7; D: .; DNA: TGCAGTGCTAGAAGAACCGGATCTCACGAGCAGTACTTC; CDR3: CSARRTGSHEQYF
V: TRBV19; size: many; J: TRBJ2-3; D: TRBD2; DNA: TGTGCCAGTAGTGAACTAGCGGGAGCAGATACGCAGTATTTT; CDR3: CASSELAGADTQYF
V: TRBV19; size: few; J: TRBJ1-4; D: .; DNA: TGTGCCAGTAGTAGAACCTCAGGGGCAACTAATGAAAAACTGTTTTTT; CDR3: CASSRTSGATNEKLFF
V: TRBV6-6; size: many; J: TRBJ1-4; D: .; DNA: TGTGCCAGCAGTCTTATGGGCACAGGACCCAATGAAAAACTGTTTTTT; CDR3: CASSLMGTGPNEKLFF
V: TRBV20-1; size: many; J: TRBJ2-7; D: TRBD2; DNA: TGCAGTGCTACTCCCAGCGGGAGTTGGCACTACGAGCAGTACTTC; CDR3: CSATPSGSWHYEQYF
V: TRBV28; size: many; J: TRBJ2-1; D: .; DNA: TGTGCCAGCTGGGAAAGCTCCTACAATGAGCAGTTCTTC; CDR3: CASWESSYNEQFF
V: TRBV5-1; size: many; J: TRBJ1-4; D: .; DNA: TGCGCCAGCAGCTTCACGGGCGCAACTAATGAAAAACTGTTTTTT; CDR3: CASSFTGATNEKLFF
V: TRBV7-9; size: medium-sized; J: TRBJ2-1; D: TRBD1; DNA: TGTGCCAGCAGCTCCAAGGGGTTGACAGGGAGTAGTGAGCAGTTCTTC; CDR3: CASSSKGLTGSSEQFF
V: TRBV7-9; size: .; J: TRBJ1-4; D: .; DNA: TGTGCCAGCAGATCAGGGGCGGATCCGGATGAAAAACTGTTTTTT; CDR3: CASRSGADPDEKLFF
V: TRBV11-2; size: many; J: TRBJ2-1; D: .; DNA: TGTGCCAGCAGCTTTACAGCCTCCTACAATGAGCAGTTCTTC; CDR3: CASSFTASYNEQFF
V: TRBV20-1; size: many; J: TRBJ2-7; D: .; DNA: TGCAGTGCTAGGACGGGCGGCTCCTACGAGCAGTACTTC; CDR3: CSARTGGSYEQYF
V: TRBV3-1; size: .; J: TRBJ2-5; D: TRBD2; DNA: TGTGCCAGCAGACGGACTAGCGGAGGCCTACAAGAGACCCAGTACTTC; CDR3: CASRRTSGGLQETQYF
V: TRBV7-2; size: many; J: TRBJ2-1; D: TRBD1; DNA: TGTGCCAGCAGCTCTCCGCCGGGACAGAGAATAAATGAGCAGTTCTTC; CDR3: CASSSPPGQRINEQFF
V: TRBV5-6; size: many; J: TRBJ1-1; D: .; DNA: TGTGCCAGCAGCCTACTGACAGCGTGGGACACTGAAGCTTTCTTT; CDR3: CASSLLTAWDTEAFF
V: TRBV5-5; size: many; J: TRBJ1-5; D: .; DNA: TGTGCCAGCAGCTTGGGGACCAGCAATCAGCCCCAGCATTTT; CDR3: CASSLGTSNQPQHF
V: TRBV18; size: .; J: TRBJ1-1; D: TRBD1; DNA: TGTGCCAGCTCACAGGACAGGGACACTGAAGCTTTCTTT; CDR3: CASSQDRDTEAFF
V: TRBV11-2; size: many; J: TRBJ1-1; D: .; DNA: TGTGCCAGCAGCTTAAGATACCAGAACACTGAAGCTTTCTTT; CDR3: CASSLRYQNTEAFF
V: TRBV20-1; size: many; J: TRBJ2-3; D: .; DNA: TGCAGTGCCGCCCTTGGCACGGGCACAGATACGCAGTATTTT; CDR3: CSAALGTGTDTQYF
V: TRBV20-1; size: many; J: TRBJ1-5; D: TRBD1; DNA: TGCAGTGCTAGAGGCGGAGGACAGGGGAATTACAATCAGCCCCAGCATTTT; CDR3: CSARGGGQGNYNQPQHF
V: TRBV7-2; size: many; J: TRBJ1-1; D: .; DNA: TGTGCCAGCAGCTTTGGGGGGGTGAACACTGAAGCTTTCTTT; CDR3: CASSFGGVNTEAFF
V: TRBV12-3/TRBV12-4; size: many; J: TRBJ2-1; D: TRBD2; DNA: TGTGCCAGCAGGCCGGGACTAGCGGGGGACAATGAGCAGTTCTTC; CDR3: CASRPGLAGDNEQFF
V: TRBV28; size: .; J: TRBJ2-2; D: .; DNA: TGTGCCAGCAGTTTATCCGGGGGGCGGTACACCGGGGAGCTGTTTTTT; CDR3: CASSLSGGRYTGELFF
V: TRBV4-2; size: .; J: TRBJ2-7; D: TRBD1; DNA: TGTGCCAGCAGCCCAGGCCGACAGGGCTCCTACGAGCAGTACTTC; CDR3: CASSPGRQGSYEQYF
V: TRBV5-6; size: many; J: TRBJ2-7; D: TRBD2; DNA: TGTGCCAGCAGCTTGGGCCTAACCGGGACTAGCGTCCAAGGGCAGTACTTC; CDR3: CASSLGLTGTSVQGQYF